The 29 T cell receptor beta chains below come from one sample, sequenced in a study of cytomegalovirus exposure and HLA in healthy donors. Use of 60 Vbeta and 13 Jbeta primers characterized the PCR. Data came from immunoSEQ multiplex PCR; TCRdb stores just in-frame clones and leaves some out. The sample includes 100,000 to 150,000 clones, around 78% of them seen just once. The material sequenced was PBMCs. The receptors were gathered from a woman aged 40-49 years in good health and CMV-seronegative.

The V and J genes are TRBV19 and TRBJ1-2; possibly TRBD1 for D (6 bases). This CDR3 region has 14 residues. From germline, CDR1 is LNHDA and CDR2 SQIVND (reference sequence). Between the trimmed V and J ends, which lost 5 bases and 4 bases, there was a span of 14 bases. This CDR3 is CASSPETGPYGYTF. CDR3 DNA sequence: TGTGCCAGTAGTCCCGAGACAGGTCCCTATGGCTACACCTTC.

This clone came up once. The J gene is TRBJ2-5, the V gene TRBV2, with 7 positions matching TRBD1. Germline loops: CDR1 SNHLY, CDR2 FYNNEI. Trimming at V came to 6 bases and at J to 9 bases, leaving 7 bases not matched to a gene. The length of the CDR3 is 12 residues. DNA of the CDR3: TGTGCCAGCAGAGGGGACAGAGCGTCCCAGTACTTC. Translating it yields CASRGDRASQYF.

There are a few counts of this clone. V and J are TRBV2 and TRBJ1-3; D gene uncertain. The CDR3 is 15 residues long. With 6 bases removed from V and 0 bases from J, the gap between germline ends came to 12 bases. Germline lookup yields CDR1 SNHLY and CDR2 FYNNEI. CDR3 in DNA: TGTGCCAGCAGAGCCGGGGAGGGCTCTGGAAACACCATATATTTT. Translation: CASRAGEGSGNTIYF.

The J gene is TRBJ2-5, the V gene TRBV6-1, with TRBD2 matching over 8 bases. The CDR3 has 12 amino acids. CDR1 and CDR2 from the germline V gene are MNHNS and SASEGT. The V and J ends lost 8 bases and 5 bases, in that order; junction bases with no gene match: 4. The CDR3 spells CASRGGYETQYF. The CDR3, as DNA: TGTGCCAGCCGGGGGGGCTACGAGACCCAGTACTTC.

The genes are TRBV6-5 and TRBJ2-7; tentatively, D is TRBD2 (5 bases). The ends were cut back, 4 bases at V and 3 bases at J, with 7 bases in the middle. Germline V lookup: CDR1 MNHEY, CDR2 SVGAGI. The CDR3 has 12 amino acids. CDR3 amino acids: CASSSGFYEQYF. As DNA, the CDR3 is TGTGCCAGCAGTTCGGGGTTCTACGAGCAGTACTTC.

V gene TRBV28 combines with J gene TRBJ1-1, with D perhaps TRBD1 (5 bases). The CDR3 covers 14 residues. Trimming took off 6 bases at V and 4 bases at J, with 15 bases between the two ends. Germline V gene data show CDR1 as MDHEN and CDR2 as SYDVKM. This CDR3 reads CASRQGVRGTEAFF. The CDR3, as DNA: TGTGCCAGCAGGCAAGGGGTGCGCGGCACTGAAGCTTTCTTT.

The chain carries TRBV11-2 and TRBJ2-1; 7 nucleotides match TRBD2. V shed 1 base, J shed 9 bases, and the junction held 12 bases outside the gene matches. Germline V CDR1 and CDR2: SGHAT, FQNNGV. The CDR3 spans 16 residues. CDR3 protein: CASSLGVSGVWLEQFF. The CDR3 bases are TGTGCCAGCAGCTTAGGCGTCAGCGGGGTTTGGCTTGAGCAGTTCTTC.

The chain combines TRBV2 with TRBJ2-7, with 8 positions matching TRBD2. V was clipped by 6 bases and J by 4 bases; unmatched bases: 8. CDR1 is SNHLY and CDR2 is FYNNEI in the germline V gene. There are 14 residues in the CDR3. CDR3 amino acids: CASRTEGGGYEQYF. CDR3 sequence (DNA): TGTGCCAGCAGGACCGAGGGCGGGGGGTACGAGCAGTACTTC. The full variable domain, rest sourced from reference TRBV2 and TRBJ2-7, is EPEVTQTPSHQVTQMGQEVILRCVPISNHLYFYWYRQILGQKVEFLVSFYNNEISEKSEIFDDQFSVERPDGSNFTLKIRSTKLEDSAMYFCASRTEGGGYEQYFGPGTRLTVT.

Of note for this clone: One end of the junction is discordant with germline, which a read error may explain. V usage is TRBV7-9 and J usage is TRBJ1-1; a weak D match, TRBD1 (6 bases). Germline V gene sequence: CDR1 SEHNR, CDR2 FQNEAQ (reference sequence). The CDR3 is made up of 13 amino acids. The chain's CDR3 is CSSRQTGSTEAFF. CDR3 nucleotides: TGTTCCAGCAGACAAACAGGGAGCACTGAAGCTTTCTTT.

This clone was recorded a few times. The chain couples TRBV6-1 to TRBJ1-5; 9 nucleotides agree with TRBD1. Germline V lookup: CDR1 MNHNS, CDR2 SASEGT. The junction had 0 bases not matched to a gene; V was cut back by 4 bases and J by 5 bases. This CDR3 comprises 13 residues. CDR3 sequence reads: CASSGQGDQPQHF. CDR3 in DNA: TGTGCCAGCAGTGGACAGGGGGATCAGCCCCAGCATTTT.

V gene TRBV5-4 combines with J gene TRBJ2-5, with a tentative D call TRBD2 (7 bases). CDR3 size: 14 residues. Germline loops: CDR1 SGHNT, CDR2 YYREEE (reference sequence). Trimming took 0 bases from V and 5 from J, leaving 11 bases between them. This CDR3 reads CASSLVGGGETQYF. CDR3 nucleotides: TGTGCCAGCAGCTTGGTGGGAGGGGGGGAGACCCAGTACTTC.

Here the CDR3 reads CASSMLIRTAANYGYTF. In nucleotides, the CDR3 is TGTGCCAGTAGTATGCTAATACGGACAGCTGCTAACTATGGCTACACCTTC. V usage is TRBV19 and J usage is TRBJ1-2, with D possibly TRBD1 on 6 matching bases. This CDR3 contains 17 residues. V was trimmed by 3 bases and J by 0 bases, leaving 17 bases between them. Germline assignment: CDR1 LNHDA and CDR2 SQIVND (reference sequence).

The CDR3 DNA is TGTGCCAGCCGCTCCTGCAAGTTAGAGTTGTACTCCTACGAGCAGTACTTC. Residues: CASRSCKLELYSYEQYF. J is TRBJ2-7 and V is TRBV19; no reliable D call. Germline CDR1 LNHDA, CDR2 SQIVND (reference sequence). This CDR3 has 17 residues. The V end was cut by 9 bases, the J end by 0 bases, with 24 bases between.

The chain couples TRBV7-9 to TRBJ2-2, with a weak D call TRBD2 (5 bases). V was cut by 2 bases and J by 4 bases, with 20 bases left in between. The CDR3 consists of 18 residues. Per the germline V gene, CDR1 is SEHNR and CDR2 is FQNEAQ (reference sequence). In nucleotides, the CDR3 is TGTGCCAGCAGCTTAATCGTTGGGGTAGTCGGAGGCACCGGGGAGCTGTTTTTT. Protein product: CASSLIVGVVGGTGELFF.

This clone has just a few counts. CDR3 protein: CASSYGTDPDTQYF. The CDR3 coding sequence is TGTGCCAGCAGCTATGGGACAGATCCAGATACGCAGTATTTT. The rearrangement uses TRBV11-1 and TRBJ2-3; 7 nucleotides agree with TRBD1. After removal of 4 bases from V and 4 bases from J, the junction contained 5 bases not matched to a gene. This CDR3 contains 14 residues. CDR1 SGHAT and CDR2 FQDESV come from the germline V gene (reference sequence).

V gene TRBV28 combines with J gene TRBJ2-7; 7 bases are a match to TRBD2. The CDR3 length is 12 residues. Per germline, CDR1 MDHEN and CDR2 SYDVKM. V lost 11 bases to trimming and J lost 4 bases; unmatched junction nucleotides: 8. This CDR3 reads CACRHGGYEQYF. The CDR3, as DNA: TGTGCCTGCCGACACGGGGGGTACGAGCAGTACTTC.

This chain joins TRBV7-3 and TRBJ1-3, with TRBD1 identical over 7 bases. CDR1 and CDR2 from the germline V gene are SGHTA and FQGTGA. Trimming at V came to 5 bases and at J to 0 bases, leaving 4 bases not matched to a gene. The CDR3 has 15 amino acids. The chain's CDR3 is CASSIDRDSGNTIYF. The CDR3 DNA is TGTGCCAGCAGCATCGACAGGGACTCTGGAAACACCATATATTTT.

This chain links TRBV29-1 with TRBJ2-5; 7 bases map to TRBD2. V trimming: 5 bases; J trimming: 2 bases; junction bases outside the gene matches: 5. CDR1 is SQVTM, CDR2 ANQGSEA, per germline. CDR3 size: 13 residues. CDR3 in amino acids: CSVNKRGQETQYF. DNA for the CDR3: TGCAGCGTTAACAAGCGGGGACAAGAGACCCAGTACTTC.

Comment on this clone: Sequence at one end of the junction differs from germline and may be a read error. The chain combines TRBV5-1 with TRBJ2-6; TRBD1 agrees at 10 bases. Germline V lookup: CDR1 SGHRS, CDR2 YFSETQ. This CDR3 has 18 residues. The CDR3 loop is CASSPGTGEVSGANGLTF. CDR3 DNA: TGCGCCAGCAGCCCGGGGACAGGGGAAGTCTCCGGGGCCAACGGCCTGACTTTC.

This clone was detected once. The genes are TRBV10-1 and TRBJ1-3, with TRBD1 matching over 9 bases. Germline lookup yields CDR1 WNHNN and CDR2 SYGVQD (reference sequence). The V and J ends lost 10 bases and 0 bases, in that order; junction bases with no gene match: 4. CDR3 size: 14 residues. The CDR3 sequence is CATSTGGSGNTIYF. Written as DNA, the CDR3 is TGCGCCACCTCGACAGGGGGCTCTGGAAACACCATATATTTT.

This chain links TRBV2 with TRBJ2-2; 7 bases map to TRBD1. Trimming removed 4 bases from V and 6 bases from J; junction bases left unmatched: 14. This CDR3 has 17 residues. The V gene's germline CDR1 is SNHLY and CDR2 FYNNEI. Written as DNA, the CDR3 is TGTGCCAGCAGTGTGTGGGGTACAGGGGTATTGTCCGGGGAGCTGTTTTTT. It translates to CASSVWGTGVLSGELFF.

The chain is built from TRBV28 and TRBJ1-1; D is unclear. CDR3 length: 13 residues. Per germline, CDR1 MDHEN and CDR2 SYDVKM. V was trimmed by 6 bases and J by 1 base, leaving 9 bases between them. Here the CDR3 DNA reads TGTGCCAGCAGCCAGACACCGAACACTGAAGCTTTCTTT. This encodes CASSQTPNTEAFF.

The chain combines TRBV28 with TRBJ1-2, with a tentative D call TRBD1 (6 bases). The CDR3 totals 15 residues. Germline CDR1 and CDR2: MDHEN and SYDVKM. The ends were cut back, 2 bases at V and 14 bases at J, with 24 bases in the middle. The CDR3 spells CASSLTKRTGSLPTF. For the CDR3, the DNA is TGTGCCAGCAGTTTAACGAAACGAACAGGGAGTCTTCCGACCTTC.

V and J are TRBV28 and TRBJ2-5; TRBD2 agrees at 7 bases. The CDR3 extends over 14 amino acids. CDR1 is MDHEN and CDR2 is SYDVKM in the germline V gene. With 6 bases clipped from V and 1 base from J, the junction kept 5 bases outside the gene matches. CDR3 region: CASSSGVGQETQYF. The DNA of the CDR3 is TGTGCCAGCAGCAGCGGGGTGGGCCAAGAGACCCAGTACTTC.

V and J are TRBV21-1 and TRBJ1-1. TRBV21-1 is an annotated pseudogene. The CDR3 is 18 residues long. In nucleotides, the CDR3 is TGTGCCAGCAGCCTCACCCGCCAAAGCCTTATAATGAACACTGAAGCTTTCTTT. It codes for CASSLTRQSLIMNTEAFF.

The gene calls are TRBV9 and TRBJ2-3, with TRBD2 identical over 13 bases. After removal of 2 bases from V and 4 bases from J, the junction contained 10 bases not matched to a gene. The CDR3 spans 18 residues. Germline-derived CDR1 and CDR2 are SGDLS and YYNGEE. In nucleotides, the CDR3 is TGTGCCAGCAGCGTTTCCGGGACTAGCGGGACAAGCGCAGATACGCAGTATTTT. Its translation: CASSVSGTSGTSADTQYF.

The chain has TRBV5-4 and TRBJ2-1; weak D call: TRBD2 (7 bases). The length of the CDR3 is 15 residues. Trimming removed 4 bases at V and 5 bases at J, with 16 bases between. The germline V gene has CDR1 SGHNT and CDR2 YYREEE (reference sequence). In DNA form, the CDR3 reads TGTGCCAGCAGCCCGACGGGGGGCCTTAACAATGAGCAGTTCTTC. It yields the protein CASSPTGGLNNEQFF.

The chain carries TRBV9 and TRBJ2-1; 8 bases line up with TRBD2. Germline CDR1 SGDLS, CDR2 YYNGEE. CDR3 length: 15 amino acids. The V and J ends lost 7 bases and 8 bases, in that order; junction bases with no gene match: 14. The chain's CDR3 is CASGEAGGPWDEQFF. The CDR3 DNA follows: TGTGCCAGCGGAGAGGCGGGAGGCCCTTGGGATGAGCAGTTCTTC.

J is TRBJ2-1 and V is TRBV7-9; a possible D gene is TRBD2 (6 bases). Between the trimmed V and J ends, which lost 4 bases and 8 bases, there was a span of 18 bases. Germline lookup yields CDR1 SEHNR and CDR2 FQNEAQ (reference sequence). This CDR3 is 15 amino acids long. The CDR3 DNA reads as TGTGCCAGCAGCTCTCCCGGGGGACCAAGGGATGAGCAGTTCTTC. Translating it yields CASSSPGGPRDEQFF.